The text below deals with one T cell receptor beta chain. The sample holds many counts of this clonotype. What antigen it recognizes has not been identified. No base qualities exist here, and no much larger clone lies one base off it. This entry comes from a study of identical twins (dated by TCRdb to about 2016). General notes on the study: The study deep-sequenced TCR alpha and beta repertoires from monozygotic twins, unrelated adults of various ages and cord blood to test whether fetal clonotypes persist. To rule out contamination, replicate twin experiments were performed at different times with different library preparation protocols.

The cysteine opens and the phenylalanine closes a CDR3 of 11 amino acids. Only CDR3 DNA is held: 33 bases, read in frame from base 1. Deletion took 5 bases off V and 5 bases off J, with a span of 8 bases between the germline ends. CDR1 and CDR2, looked up from the germline V gene (reference sequence), are DFQATT and SNEGSKA. Every donor in the study was a healthy Caucasian. Three pairs of female monozygotic twins, all aged roughly 18 to 29 years, made up the twin cohort. Positive isolation kits from Invitrogen were used to isolate the CD4+ and CD8+ T cell populations. Library prep was done by 5' RACE. These reads were obtained on an Illumina HiSeq 2000. Template switching added a universal primer binding site, and the final cDNA carried a unique molecular identifier that allowed TCR cDNA molecules to be counted accurately. First-strand cDNA for TCR alpha and beta chains was synthesized from specific primers in the conserved constant-segment region. To control for contamination, each cDNA library was double barcoded with a SMART-Mk sample barcode plus Illumina barcodes. TruSeq adapter sequences, together with Illumina sample barcodes, were added in two successive PCR steps. The Illumina HiSeq platform was used with custom primers to sequence TCR alpha and beta cDNA libraries. Under the source paper's analysis protocol: Unique molecular identifiers were extracted from raw reads with MiGEC, and CDR3 positions were determined with MiXCR. For each individual, recombination models were inferred using an EM algorithm with the repgenHMM and IGoR tools. Shared clonotype analysis was performed with the tcR package in R, normalizing sharing by the product of cloneset sizes. To study raw recombination without the effects of thymic and clonal selection, out-of-frame nonproductive sequences were analyzed. TCRdb passed the public sequencing reads through fastp at Q25 and MiXCR, retaining productive beta sequences. Rows with one shared CDR3 protein collapse into an entry with the most common genes and DNA. In this record, the V and J calls reflect TCRdb's handling and not the investigators' own analysis. A total of a few hundred thousand distinct CDR3 sequences appear in this sample, approximately 15% of them only once. The ten largest account for approximately 0.98% of the sample.

What the research found in general, with its limitations: The excess sharing between twins in beta out-of-frame sequences was weaker because fewer shared sequences reduced the signal-to-noise ratio. Fewer insertions were carried by abundant cord blood beta clonotypes, a similar but weaker trend appeared in young adult naive repertoires, and no such trend appeared in memory repertoires. Out-of-frame TCR alpha sequences shared between twins showed an excess of low generation-probability sequences compared with coincidental sharing between unrelated individuals. Invariant T cells such as MAIT and iNKT could partly confound zero-insertion analyses, though diverse VJ usage argued against this for most clonotypes. In monozygotic twins, recombination models systematically underestimated out-of-frame TCR alpha sharing, but the models matched the sharing seen between unrelated individuals. Because the same donors could not be followed over many years, the conclusions depended on cross-sectional statistical analysis.

These data were also reused for a study on yellow fever vaccine responses in identical twins. As that second study puts it: According to the authors, in identical twins the way T cells responded to vaccination appeared partly convergent and partly personalized. In identical twins, the study followed T cell clones that responded to the vaccine with precision.

The source is a woman younger than 35 in good health. This chain joins TRBV20-1 to TRBJ2-3, with the D gene not confidently named. The sequenced sample was CD4+ T cells sorted from blood. The CDR3 protein is CSARVGDTQYF. The DNA is TGCAGTGCTCGAGTTGGAGATACGCAGTATTTT.